This passage covers 26 T cell receptor beta chains from one sample sequenced in a study of blood T cell repertoires in COVID-19. Assay: immunoSEQ multiplex PCR; the TCRdb copy retains only in-frame clones and omits some. The sample shows some 150,000 clones, around 80% of them seen only once. Sequencing was performed on PBMCs or T cells enriched from blood (not recorded which). These receptors were collected from a woman aged 18 to 35 who had been exposed to COVID-19.

This rearrangement joins TRBV28 to TRBJ2-7; 9 bases are shared with TRBD1. V was clipped by 10 bases and J by 2 bases; unmatched bases: 9. This CDR3 is 14 amino acids long. The germline gives CDR1 MDHEN, CDR2 SYDVKM. In DNA form, the CDR3 reads TGTGCCACCTTCAGGGACAGGGTCACCTACGAGCAGTACTTC. This codes for CATFRDRVTYEQYF. The full variable domain, rest sourced from reference TRBV28 and TRBJ2-7, is DVKVTQSSRYLVKRTGEKVFLECVQDMDHENMFWYRQDPGLGLRLIYFSYDVKMKEKGDIPEGYSVSREKKERFSLILESASTNQTSMYLCATFRDRVTYEQYFGPGTRLTVT.

The rearrangement joins TRBV9 to TRBJ2-2; D is perhaps TRBD2 (5 bases). CDR3 length: 17 amino acids. CDR1 is SGDLS, CDR2 YYNGEE, per germline. V shed 4 bases and J shed 0 bases, with 16 bases lying between them. CDR3 bases: TGTGCCAGCAGCTCCCGTGGAGGAGCGGCGAACACCGGGGAGCTGTTTTTT. Residues: CASSSRGGAANTGELFF.

The CDR3 reads CACHWTSAGELFF. CDR3 nucleotides: TGTGCCTGCCACTGGACTAGCGCCGGGGAGCTGTTTTTT. V gene TRBV7-9 combines with J gene TRBJ2-2; 9 bases map to TRBD2. V lost 11 bases to trimming and J lost 6 bases; unmatched junction nucleotides: 7. The CDR3 extends over 13 amino acids. Germline CDR1 and CDR2: SEHNR and FQNEAQ (reference sequence).

The rearrangement links TRBV7-2 to TRBJ2-1, with D possibly matching TRBD2 (5 bases). This CDR3 region has 19 residues. V was shortened by 2 bases and J by 4 bases, with 24 bases between the two germline ends. From germline, CDR1 is SGHTA and CDR2 FQGNSA. CDR3 nucleotide sequence: TGTGCCAGCAGCTTAAGGGCCCCGTACGGGGAGAAAATTTACAATGAGCAGTTCTTC. Protein product: CASSLRAPYGEKIYNEQFF. The variable domain in full, completed from reference TRBV7-2 and TRBJ2-1, reads GAGVSQSPSNKVTEKGKDVELRCDPISGHTALYWYRQSLGQGLEFLIYFQGNSAPDKSGLPSDRFSAERTGGSVSTLTIQRTQQEDSAVYLCASSLRAPYGEKIYNEQFFGPGTRLTVL.

A single count supports this clone. A junction boundary mismatches the germline segment, possibly from a read error. This chain joins TRBV19 and TRBJ1-1; perhaps TRBD1 as D (5 bases). This CDR3 is 16 amino acids long. Germline CDR1 LNHDA, CDR2 SQIVND (reference sequence). The CDR3 reads CVSSMSQGGLNTEAFF. The DNA for the CDR3 is TGTGTCAGTAGTATGAGTCAGGGTGGCTTGAACACTGAAGCTTTCTTT.

The chain is built from TRBV5-4 and TRBJ2-1; the D gene is possibly TRBD2 (6 bases). The CDR3 has 15 amino acids. V shed 0 bases and J shed 3 bases, with 10 bases lying between them. Germline CDR1 is SGHNT and CDR2 is YYREEE (reference sequence). The CDR3 region is CASSLGGINYNEQFF. The CDR3, as DNA: TGTGCCAGCAGCTTGGGCGGGATAAACTACAATGAGCAGTTCTTC.

The chain recombines TRBV29-1 with TRBJ2-3; 9 nucleotides align to TRBD1. The trim removed 3 bases at V and 3 bases at J, leaving 4 bases unmatched. Germline assignment: CDR1 SQVTM and CDR2 ANQGSEA. The length of the CDR3 is 14 residues. The CDR3 DNA follows: TGCAGCGTTGACGGACAGGGGCGGACAGATACGCAGTATTTT. Translating it yields CSVDGQGRTDTQYF.

The rearrangement uses TRBV27 and TRBJ1-4; D gene unclear. The germline V gene has CDR1 MNHEY and CDR2 SMNVEV (reference sequence). V was clipped by 0 bases and J by 0 bases, with 5 bases between them. The CDR3 spans 15 residues. CDR3 amino acids: CASSLSTATNEKLFF. In DNA, the CDR3 is TGTGCCAGCAGTTTATCAACTGCAACTAATGAAAAACTGTTTTTT.

The CDR3, as DNA: TGTGCCACCTCCGAGGACAGCGGAAGTCGGACCGGGGAGCTGTTTTTT. Its translation: CATSEDSGSRTGELFF. This rearrangement joins TRBV19 to TRBJ2-2; a possible D gene is TRBD1 (6 bases). Germline V gene data show CDR1 as LNHDA and CDR2 as SQIVND (reference sequence). This CDR3 is 16 amino acids long. The ends were cut back, 10 bases at V and 5 bases at J, with 23 bases in the middle.

The chain has TRBV7-2 and TRBJ1-6; 12 bases align to TRBD1. The CDR3 contains 19 residues. The V segment lost 1 base and the J segment 3 bases; nucleotides outside the gene matches: 7. Germline lookup yields CDR1 SGHTA and CDR2 FQGNSA. CDR3 DNA: TGTGCCAGCAGCTTAGTCGCCGGGACAGGGGGCGGCTATAATTCACCCCTCCACTTT. The encoded protein is CASSLVAGTGGGYNSPLHF.

A few counts support this clone. The chain joins TRBV19 to TRBJ1-4; 7 bases line up with TRBD1. The germline V gene encodes CDR1 LNHDA and CDR2 SQIVND (reference sequence). J gave up 4 bases and V 3 bases, and 5 bases lay outside the gene matches. The CDR3 covers 15 residues. The CDR3: CASSMKGAFNEKLFF. DNA of the CDR3: TGTGCCAGTAGTATGAAGGGGGCCTTTAATGAAAAACTGTTTTTT.

This chain joins TRBV5-1 and TRBJ2-7, with 12 bases aligning to TRBD2. CDR3 length: 16 residues. The germline V gene has CDR1 SGHRS and CDR2 YFSETQ. The ends lost 0 bases at V and 4 bases at J; junction bases unmatched: 5. This chain's CDR3 is CASSLGLAGGPYEQYF. The CDR3, as DNA: TGCGCCAGCAGCTTGGGGCTAGCGGGAGGGCCTTACGAGCAGTACTTC.

This chain joins TRBV19 and TRBJ1-1; D may be TRBD1 (5 bases). Germline CDR1 and CDR2: LNHDA and SQIVND (reference sequence). V gave up 3 bases and J gave up 1 base, with 9 bases separating them. The CDR3 is made up of 14 amino acids. Here the CDR3 reads CASSMRGRNTEAFF. Written as DNA, the CDR3 is TGTGCCAGTAGTATGCGGGGCAGGAACACTGAAGCTTTCTTT.

This chain links TRBV2 with TRBJ2-2; D is possibly TRBD1 (5 bases). The V gene lost 6 bases and the J gene lost 2 bases, with 10 bases spanning the gap. Germline V CDR1 and CDR2: SNHLY, FYNNEI. CDR3 length: 14 residues. CDR3 amino acids: CASSKTGNTGELFF. The CDR3, as DNA: TGTGCCAGCAGCAAAACAGGAAACACCGGGGAGCTGTTTTTT.

This sequence joins TRBV27 and TRBJ1-6; D call uncertain. The CDR3 runs 16 residues. CDR1 MNHEY and CDR2 SMNVEV come from the germline V gene (reference sequence). Trimming removed 0 bases from V and 7 bases from J, with 13 bases in between. CDR3 bases: TGTGCCAGCAGTTTATCCAGACTGGCTGGGAATTCACCCCTCCACTTT. Translated: CASSLSRLAGNSPLHF.

The chain carries TRBV28 and TRBJ2-1; D remains ambiguous. V shed 6 bases and J shed 11 bases, with 20 bases lying between them. Germline V lookup: CDR1 MDHEN, CDR2 SYDVKM. This CDR3 spans 14 amino acids. CDR3 DNA sequence: TGTGCCAGCAGGGCCCCGGAGAGTCCCTTTAAGCAGTTCTTC. It yields the protein CASRAPESPFKQFF.

The gene calls are TRBV19 and TRBJ1-2, with no clear D. This CDR3 is built from 14 residues. Germline V gives CDR1 LNHDA, CDR2 SQIVND (reference sequence). Deletions cut 6 bases from V and 4 bases from J, with 15 bases between. The DNA for the CDR3 is TGTGCCAGTAGCACGGGGAGGTTCTCCTATGGCTACACCTTC. Encoded protein: CASSTGRFSYGYTF.

This clone was detected once. The rearrangement uses TRBV11-3 and TRBJ1-3; D is unresolved. V dropped 5 bases and J dropped 1 base, with 12 bases sitting between them. Per the germline V gene, CDR1 is SGHNT and CDR2 is YENEEA. CDR3 length: 15 amino acids. In DNA, the CDR3 is TGTGCCAGCAGCCCCTCGGGAAGATCTGGAAACACCATATATTTT. Translating it yields CASSPSGRSGNTIYF.

The chain couples TRBV18 to TRBJ2-7; the D gene is possibly TRBD2 (6 bases). With 4 bases removed from V and 3 bases from J, the gap between germline ends came to 16 bases. CDR3 length equals 15 residues. Per the germline V gene, CDR1 is KGHSH and CDR2 is LQKENI. The CDR3 sequence is CASSLRDSNIYEQYF. The DNA of the CDR3 is TGTGCCAGCTCACTACGGGACTCGAACATCTACGAGCAGTACTTC.

This clone occurred once. This sequence joins TRBV19 and TRBJ1-2, with TRBD1 matching over 9 bases. The V gene end was trimmed by 7 bases and the J gene end by 5 bases; junction bases not matched to a gene: 11. Germline V gene lookup returns CDR1 LNHDA and CDR2 SQIVND (reference sequence). CDR3 length: 15 residues. CDR3 nucleotides: TGTGCCAGTACAAGGACAGGGGAATTCAGTTATGGCTACACCTTC. Protein product: CASTRTGEFSYGYTF. The full variable domain, with the rest looked up from reference TRBV19 and TRBJ1-2, is DGGITQSPKYLFRKEGQNVTLSCEQNLNHDAMYWYRQDPGQGLRLIYYSQIVNDFQKGDIAEGYSVSREKKESFPLTVTSAQKNPTAFYLCASTRTGEFSYGYTFGSGTRLTVV.

V usage is TRBV5-4 and J usage is TRBJ1-6; 10 positions match TRBD1. Germline assignment: CDR1 SGHNT and CDR2 YYREEE (reference sequence). Losses at the gene ends were 3 bases for V and 10 bases for J; bases not matched to a gene: 10. The CDR3 is 16 residues long. The CDR3 DNA reads as TGTGCCAGCAGCTCGGGACAGGGGATGGGAGGCTCACCCCTCCACTTT. Encoded protein: CASSSGQGMGGSPLHF. Drawing the rest from reference TRBV5-4 and TRBJ1-6, the complete variable domain is ETGVTQSPTHLIKTRGQQVTLRCSSQSGHNTVSWYQQALGQGPQFIFQYYREEENGRGNFPPRFSGLQFPNYSSELNVNALELDDSALYLCASSSGQGMGGSPLHFGNGTRLTVT.

V gene TRBV15 combines with J gene TRBJ2-3, with TRBD1 as a possible D gene (6 bases). From germline, CDR1 is LNHNV and CDR2 YYDKDF (reference sequence). The CDR3 totals 15 residues. Trimming took 8 bases from V and 4 from J, leaving 19 bases between them. DNA of the CDR3: TGTGCCACCGCCCTCAGAGGCAGGGGCTCAGATACGCAGTATTTT. Its translation: CATALRGRGSDTQYF.

The chain recombines TRBV7-9 with TRBJ2-5, with D possibly matching TRBD1 (6 bases). Trimming pared 6 bases from V and 2 bases from J, leaving 13 bases between. The CDR3 is made up of 14 amino acids. Germline values: CDR1 SEHNR, CDR2 FQNEAQ (reference sequence). This CDR3 reads CASSAPGQQETQYF. CDR3 sequence (DNA): TGTGCCAGCAGTGCTCCAGGACAGCAAGAGACCCAGTACTTC.

The rearrangement uses TRBV3-1 (or the pseudogene TRBV3-2) and TRBJ2-1; maybe TRBD2 (6 bases). V lost 1 base and J lost 6, with 19 bases in between. Germline CDR1 and CDR2: LGHDT and YNNKEL (reference sequence). The CDR3 length is 17 residues. CDR3 amino acids: CASSQGIWDSPFNEQFF. The CDR3 coding sequence is TGTGCCAGCAGCCAAGGAATCTGGGACTCCCCTTTCAATGAGCAGTTCTTC.

This rearrangement joins TRBV3-1 (or the pseudogene TRBV3-2) to TRBJ2-7; D is possibly TRBD2 (5 bases). The CDR3 runs 14 residues. Per the germline V gene, CDR1 is LGHDT and CDR2 is YNNKEL (reference sequence). V lost 2 bases to trimming and J lost 7 bases, with 15 bases between them. The CDR3 nucleotides read TGTGCCAGCAGCCAACCCGAAGATGGCGGGGAGCAGTACTTC. Its protein product is CASSQPEDGGEQYF.

The chain employs TRBV27 and TRBJ2-7; TRBD2 matches 7 bases. This CDR3 is built from 14 residues. After removal of 4 bases from V and 5 bases from J, the junction contained 8 bases not matched to a gene. Germline V gene sequence: CDR1 MNHEY, CDR2 SMNVEV (reference sequence). CDR3 in DNA: TGTGCCAGCAGTTACGGCACGGGAGGCGACGAGCAGTACTTC. It yields the protein CASSYGTGGDEQYF.